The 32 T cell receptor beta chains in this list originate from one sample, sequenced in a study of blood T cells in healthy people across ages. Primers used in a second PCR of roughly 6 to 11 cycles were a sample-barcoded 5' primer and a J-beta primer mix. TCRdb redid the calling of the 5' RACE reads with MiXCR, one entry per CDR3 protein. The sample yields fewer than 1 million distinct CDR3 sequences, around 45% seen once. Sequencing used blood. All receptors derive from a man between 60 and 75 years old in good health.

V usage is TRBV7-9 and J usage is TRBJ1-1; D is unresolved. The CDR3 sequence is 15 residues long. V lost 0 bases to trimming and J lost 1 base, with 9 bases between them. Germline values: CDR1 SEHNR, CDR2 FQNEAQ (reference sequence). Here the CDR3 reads CASSLASAQNTEAFF. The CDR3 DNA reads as TGTGCCAGCAGCTTAGCTTCTGCGCAGAACACTGAAGCTTTCTTT.

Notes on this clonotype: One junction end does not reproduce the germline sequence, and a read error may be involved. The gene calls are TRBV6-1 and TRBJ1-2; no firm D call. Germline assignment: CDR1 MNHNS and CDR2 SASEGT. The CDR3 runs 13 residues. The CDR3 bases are TGTGCCAGCGACGAAGACGGAGAGGATGGCCACACCTTC. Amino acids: CASDEDGEDGHTF.

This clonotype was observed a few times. In DNA, the CDR3 is TGCAGCTCCATAGGGGACTCCTACGAGCAGTACTTC. Amino acid sequence: CSSIGDSYEQYF. The rearrangement links TRBV29-1 to TRBJ2-7, with D possibly being TRBD1 (5 bases). The V end lost 8 bases, the J end lost 0 bases, and 11 bases lay between the germline ends. The CDR3 runs 12 residues. The germline V gene encodes CDR1 SQVTM and CDR2 ANQGSEA.

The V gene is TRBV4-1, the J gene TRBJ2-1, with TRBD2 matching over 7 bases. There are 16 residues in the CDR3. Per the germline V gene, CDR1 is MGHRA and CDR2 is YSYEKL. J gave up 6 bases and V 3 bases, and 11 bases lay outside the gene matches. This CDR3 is CASSHASGERGNEQFF. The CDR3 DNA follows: TGCGCCAGCAGCCATGCAAGCGGGGAGAGGGGCAATGAGCAGTTCTTC.

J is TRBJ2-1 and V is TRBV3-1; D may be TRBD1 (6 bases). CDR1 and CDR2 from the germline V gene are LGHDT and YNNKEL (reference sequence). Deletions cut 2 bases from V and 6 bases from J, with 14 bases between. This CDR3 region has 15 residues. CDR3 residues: CASSQTGKSRNEQFF. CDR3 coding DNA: TGTGCCAGCAGCCAAACAGGGAAATCGCGCAATGAGCAGTTCTTC.

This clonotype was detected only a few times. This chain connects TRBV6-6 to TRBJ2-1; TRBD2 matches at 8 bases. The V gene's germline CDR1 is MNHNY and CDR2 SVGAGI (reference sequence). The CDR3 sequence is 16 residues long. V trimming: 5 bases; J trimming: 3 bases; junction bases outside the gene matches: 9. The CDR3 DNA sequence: TGTGCCAGCAGTAGGGCCGGGGGGGGAAACTACAATGAGCAGTTCTTC. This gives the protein CASSRAGGGNYNEQFF.

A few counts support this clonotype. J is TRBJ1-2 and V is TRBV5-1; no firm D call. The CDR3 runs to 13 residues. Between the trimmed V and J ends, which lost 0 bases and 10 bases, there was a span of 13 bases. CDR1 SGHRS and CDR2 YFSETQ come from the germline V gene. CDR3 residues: CASSLAPKGTYTF. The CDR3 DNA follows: TGCGCCAGCAGCTTGGCCCCCAAGGGCACCTACACCTTC.

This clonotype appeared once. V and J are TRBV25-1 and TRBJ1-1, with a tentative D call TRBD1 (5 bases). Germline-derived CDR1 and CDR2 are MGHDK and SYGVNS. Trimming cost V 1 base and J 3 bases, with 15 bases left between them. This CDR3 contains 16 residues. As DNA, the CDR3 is TGTGCCAGCAGTGAATGGGCCGGGGGAGGGGACACTGAAGCTTTCTTT. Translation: CASSEWAGGGDTEAFF.

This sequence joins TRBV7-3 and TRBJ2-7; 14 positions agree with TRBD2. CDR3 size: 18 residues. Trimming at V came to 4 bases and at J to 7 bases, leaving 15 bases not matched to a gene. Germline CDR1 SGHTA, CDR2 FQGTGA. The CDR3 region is CASSSLPTSGGAYNEQYF. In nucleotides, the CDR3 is TGTGCCAGCAGCTCCCTCCCGACTAGCGGGGGGGCCTACAATGAGCAGTACTTC.

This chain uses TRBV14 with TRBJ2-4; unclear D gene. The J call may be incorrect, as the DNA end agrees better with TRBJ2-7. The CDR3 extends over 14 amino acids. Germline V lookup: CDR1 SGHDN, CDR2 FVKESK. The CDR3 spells CASSHRFVVDEQYF. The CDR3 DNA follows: TGTGCCAGCAGCCATCGTTTTGTTGTGGACGAGCAGTACTTC.

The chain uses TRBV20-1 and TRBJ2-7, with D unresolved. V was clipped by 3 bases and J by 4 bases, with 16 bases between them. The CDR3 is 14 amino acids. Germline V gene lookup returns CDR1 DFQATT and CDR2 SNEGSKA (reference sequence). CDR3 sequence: CSASSGILSYEQYF. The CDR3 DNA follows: TGCAGTGCTAGTTCCGGAATTTTATCTTACGAGCAGTACTTC.

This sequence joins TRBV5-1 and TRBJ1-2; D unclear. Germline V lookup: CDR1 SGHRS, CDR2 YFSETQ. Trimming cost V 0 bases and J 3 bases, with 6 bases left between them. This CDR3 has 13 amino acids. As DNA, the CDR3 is TGCGCCAGCAGCTTGGACATCCACTATGGCTACACCTTC. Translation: CASSLDIHYGYTF.

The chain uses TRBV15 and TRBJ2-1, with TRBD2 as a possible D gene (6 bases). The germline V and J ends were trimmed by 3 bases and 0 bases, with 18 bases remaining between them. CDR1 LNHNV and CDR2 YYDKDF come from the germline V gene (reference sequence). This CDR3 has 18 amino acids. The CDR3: CATSRGPGDPSSYNEQFF. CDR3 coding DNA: TGTGCCACCAGCAGGGGCCCGGGGGATCCTAGCTCCTACAATGAGCAGTTCTTC.

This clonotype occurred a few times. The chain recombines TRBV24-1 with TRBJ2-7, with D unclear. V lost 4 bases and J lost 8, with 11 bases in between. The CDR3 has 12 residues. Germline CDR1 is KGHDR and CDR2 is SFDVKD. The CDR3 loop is CATSDTGRQQYF. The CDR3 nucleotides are TGTGCCACCAGTGACACCGGACGGCAGCAGTACTTC.

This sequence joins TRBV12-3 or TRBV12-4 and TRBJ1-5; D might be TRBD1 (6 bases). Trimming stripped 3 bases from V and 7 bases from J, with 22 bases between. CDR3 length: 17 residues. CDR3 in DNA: TGTGCCAGCAGTTTGATCCGGGGGGCGGGAGTAGGGCAGCCCCAGCATTTT. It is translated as CASSLIRGAGVGQPQHF.

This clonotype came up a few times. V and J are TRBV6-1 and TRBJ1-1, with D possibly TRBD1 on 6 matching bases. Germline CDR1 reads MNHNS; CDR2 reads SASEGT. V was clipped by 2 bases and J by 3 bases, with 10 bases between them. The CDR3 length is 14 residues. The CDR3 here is CASSEQGRDTEAFF. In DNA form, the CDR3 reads TGTGCCAGCAGTGAACAGGGGCGAGACACTGAAGCTTTCTTT.

The DNA for the CDR3 is TGTGCCAGCAGCTTAGGGGGACTAGTTAACGAGCAGTACTTC. Amino acid sequence: CASSLGGLVNEQYF. This chain connects TRBV11-2 to TRBJ2-7, with 8 bases matching TRBD2. The CDR3 is 14 amino acids. Germline lookup yields CDR1 SGHAT and CDR2 FQNNGV. With V trimmed by 1 base and J by 5 bases, 4 bases remained unmatched. The variable domain in full, with the rest retrieved from reference TRBV11-2 and TRBJ2-7, is EAGVAQSPRYKIIEKRQSVAFWCNPISGHATLYWYQQILGQGPKLLIQFQNNGVVDDSQLPKDRFSAERLKGVDSTLKIQPAKLEDSAVYLCASSLGGLVNEQYFGPGTRLTVT.

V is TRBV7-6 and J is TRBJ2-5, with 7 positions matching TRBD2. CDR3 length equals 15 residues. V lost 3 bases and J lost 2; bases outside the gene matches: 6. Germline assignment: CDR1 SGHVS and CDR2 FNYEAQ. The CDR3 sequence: CASSFSGTKQETQYF. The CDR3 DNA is TGTGCCAGCAGCTTCTCCGGGACTAAACAAGAGACCCAGTACTTC.

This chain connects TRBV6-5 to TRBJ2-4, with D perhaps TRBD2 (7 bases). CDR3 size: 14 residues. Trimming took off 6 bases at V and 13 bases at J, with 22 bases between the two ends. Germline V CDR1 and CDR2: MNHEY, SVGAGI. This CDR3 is CASSPVRGAQEQYF. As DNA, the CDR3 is TGTGCCAGCAGCCCTGTCCGGGGGGCACAGGAGCAGTACTTC.

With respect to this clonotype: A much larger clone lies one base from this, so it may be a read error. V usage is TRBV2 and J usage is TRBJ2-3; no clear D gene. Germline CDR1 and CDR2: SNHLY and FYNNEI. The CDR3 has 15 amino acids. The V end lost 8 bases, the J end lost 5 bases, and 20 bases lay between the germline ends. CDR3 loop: CASRGTGYKGDTQYF. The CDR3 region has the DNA TGTGCCAGCCGCGGTACGGGCTACAAAGGAGATACGCAGTATTTT.

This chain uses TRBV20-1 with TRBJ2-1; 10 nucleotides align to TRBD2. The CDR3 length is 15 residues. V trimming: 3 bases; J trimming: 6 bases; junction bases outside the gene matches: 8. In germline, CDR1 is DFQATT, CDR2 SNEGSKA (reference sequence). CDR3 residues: CSASESGGAFNEQFF. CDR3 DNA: TGCAGTGCTAGTGAAAGCGGGGGGGCTTTCAATGAGCAGTTCTTC.

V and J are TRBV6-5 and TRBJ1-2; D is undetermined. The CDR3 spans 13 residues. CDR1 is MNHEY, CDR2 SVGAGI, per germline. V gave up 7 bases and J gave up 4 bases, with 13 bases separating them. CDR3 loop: CASTRNRGYGYTF. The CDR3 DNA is TGTGCCAGCACCCGAAATCGGGGCTATGGCTACACCTTC.

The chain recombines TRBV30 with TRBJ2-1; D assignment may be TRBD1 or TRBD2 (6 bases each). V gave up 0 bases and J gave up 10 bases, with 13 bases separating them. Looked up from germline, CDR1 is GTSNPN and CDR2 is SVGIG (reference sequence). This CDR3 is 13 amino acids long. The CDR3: CAWSVLGGGEQFF. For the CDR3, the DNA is TGTGCCTGGAGTGTACTGGGGGGCGGAGAGCAGTTCTTC.

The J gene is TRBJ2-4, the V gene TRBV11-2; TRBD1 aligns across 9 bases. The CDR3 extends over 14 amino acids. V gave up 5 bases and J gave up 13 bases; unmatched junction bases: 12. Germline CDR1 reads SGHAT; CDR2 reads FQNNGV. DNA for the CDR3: TGTGCCAGCAGCCGTACCCGGACAGGGGAAGAGCAGTACTTC. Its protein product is CASSRTRTGEEQYF.

The CDR3 DNA reads as TGCGCCAGCAGCTTGGCTGGGACAGGGTCCCACGAGCAGTACTTC. Protein sequence: CASSLAGTGSHEQYF. This chain joins TRBV5-1 and TRBJ2-7, with 9 positions matching TRBD1. The CDR3 consists of 15 residues. The germline V gene encodes CDR1 SGHRS and CDR2 YFSETQ. V lost 0 bases to trimming and J lost 5 bases; unmatched junction nucleotides: 6.

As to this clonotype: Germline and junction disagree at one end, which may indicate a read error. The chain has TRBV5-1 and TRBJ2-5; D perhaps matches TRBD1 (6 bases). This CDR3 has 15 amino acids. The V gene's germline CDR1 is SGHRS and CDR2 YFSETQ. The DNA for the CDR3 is TGCGCCAGCAGCAAAACGACAGGCCGCCAAGGGACCCAGTACTTC. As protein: CASSKTTGRQGTQYF.

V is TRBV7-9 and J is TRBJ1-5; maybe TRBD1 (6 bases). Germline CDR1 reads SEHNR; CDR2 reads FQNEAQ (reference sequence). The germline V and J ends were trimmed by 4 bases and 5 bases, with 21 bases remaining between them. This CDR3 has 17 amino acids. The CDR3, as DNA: TGTGCCAGCAGCTCGGGGGGACATTTTCTGAGGGATCAGCCCCAGCATTTT. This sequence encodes CASSSGGHFLRDQPQHF.

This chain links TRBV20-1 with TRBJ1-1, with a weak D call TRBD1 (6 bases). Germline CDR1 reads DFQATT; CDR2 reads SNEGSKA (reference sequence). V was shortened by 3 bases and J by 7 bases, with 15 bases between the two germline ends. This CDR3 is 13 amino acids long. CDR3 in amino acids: CSASLNRVGEAFF. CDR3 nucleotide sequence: TGCAGTGCTAGCCTCAACAGGGTCGGTGAAGCTTTCTTT.

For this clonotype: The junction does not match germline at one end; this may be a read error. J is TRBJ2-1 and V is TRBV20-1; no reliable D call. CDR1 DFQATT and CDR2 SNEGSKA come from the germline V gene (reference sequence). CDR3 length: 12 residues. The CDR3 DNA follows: TGCAGTGCTAGTATCTTGAATAATGCGCAGTTCTTC. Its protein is CSASILNNAQFF.

The CDR3 DNA is TGTGCCAGCAGCCTTCGGGACAGTTGGAGCTACACCTTC. It encodes CASSLRDSWSYTF. The chain uses TRBV7-9 and TRBJ1-2, with 7 bases fitting TRBD1. CDR3 length: 13 amino acids. Germline loops: CDR1 SEHNR, CDR2 FQNEAQ (reference sequence). The J segment lost 9 bases and the V segment lost 5 bases, leaving 9 bases of the junction unmatched.

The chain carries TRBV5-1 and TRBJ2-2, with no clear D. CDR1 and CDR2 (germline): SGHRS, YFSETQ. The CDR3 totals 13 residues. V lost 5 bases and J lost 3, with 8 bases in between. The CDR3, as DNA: TGCGCCAGCAGACCTGGGCACACCGGGGAGCTGTTTTTT. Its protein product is CASRPGHTGELFF.

In DNA form, the CDR3 reads TGTGCCAGCAGTTTTCTCGAAGGGCCCCACAATGAGCAGTTCTTC. Its translation is CASSFLEGPHNEQFF. This chain connects TRBV12-3 or TRBV12-4 to TRBJ2-1; D gene uncertain. V lost 3 bases and J 5 bases, leaving 14 bases between the germline ends. The CDR3 is made up of 15 amino acids.